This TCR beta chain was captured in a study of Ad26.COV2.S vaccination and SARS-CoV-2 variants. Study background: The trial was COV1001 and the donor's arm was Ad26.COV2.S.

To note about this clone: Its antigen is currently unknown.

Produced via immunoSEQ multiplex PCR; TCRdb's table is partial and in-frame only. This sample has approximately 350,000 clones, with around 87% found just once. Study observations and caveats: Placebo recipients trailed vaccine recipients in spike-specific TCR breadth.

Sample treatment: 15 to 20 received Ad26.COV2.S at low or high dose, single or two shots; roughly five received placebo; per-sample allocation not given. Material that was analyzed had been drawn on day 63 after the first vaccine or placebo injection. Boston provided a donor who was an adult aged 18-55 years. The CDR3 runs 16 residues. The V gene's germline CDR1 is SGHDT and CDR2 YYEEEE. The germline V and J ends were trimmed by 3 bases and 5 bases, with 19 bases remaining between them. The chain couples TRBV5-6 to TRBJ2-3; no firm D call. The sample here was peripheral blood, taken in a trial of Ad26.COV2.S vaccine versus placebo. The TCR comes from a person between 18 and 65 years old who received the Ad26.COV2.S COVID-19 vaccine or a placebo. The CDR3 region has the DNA TGTGCCAGCAGCTCGGCAATCCTCAGACTTCTAGATACGCAGTATTTT. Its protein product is CASSSAILRLLDTQYF.